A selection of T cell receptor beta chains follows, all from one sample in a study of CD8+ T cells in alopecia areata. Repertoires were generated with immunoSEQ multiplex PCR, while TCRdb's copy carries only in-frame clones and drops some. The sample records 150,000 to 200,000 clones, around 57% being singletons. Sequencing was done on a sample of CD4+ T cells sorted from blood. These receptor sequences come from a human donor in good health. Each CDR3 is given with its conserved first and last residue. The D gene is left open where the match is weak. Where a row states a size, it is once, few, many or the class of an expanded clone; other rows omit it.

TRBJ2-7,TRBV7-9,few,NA,CASSAQGSYEQYF,TGTGCCAGCAGCGCACAGGGATCCTACGAGCAGTACTTC
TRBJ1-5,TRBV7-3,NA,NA,CASSLLCRGQPQHF,TGTGCCAGCAGCTTACTCTGCCGTGGGCAGCCCCAGCATTTT
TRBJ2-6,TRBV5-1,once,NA,CASSLGGSSGANVLTF,TGCGCCAGCAGCTTGGGAGGCAGTTCTGGGGCCAACGTCCTGACTTTC
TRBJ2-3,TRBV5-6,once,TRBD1,CASSSPWGQGSDTQYF,TGTGCCAGCAGCTCCCCTTGGGGACAGGGGTCGGATACGCAGTATTTT
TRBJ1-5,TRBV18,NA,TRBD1,CASSPTGRGDQPQHF,TGTGCCAGCTCACCGACAGGGAGGGGGGATCAGCCCCAGCATTTT
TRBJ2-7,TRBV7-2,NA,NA,CASSQEWYEQYF,TGTGCCAGCAGCCAAGAGTGGTACGAGCAGTACTTC
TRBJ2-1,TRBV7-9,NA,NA,CASSPPPRFGNEQFF,TGTGCCAGCTCCCCGCCCCCTCGATTCGGGAATGAGCAGTTCTTC
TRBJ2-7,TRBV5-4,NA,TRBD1,CASSPRQGLNVYEQYF,TGTGCCAGCAGCCCGAGACAGGGGTTGAACGTCTACGAGCAGTACTTC
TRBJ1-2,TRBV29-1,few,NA,CSVGRADGYTF,TGCAGCGTTGGCAGGGCGGACGGCTACACCTTC
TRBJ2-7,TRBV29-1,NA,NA,CSVADGTYEQYF,TGCAGCGTTGCGGACGGGACCTACGAGCAGTACTTC
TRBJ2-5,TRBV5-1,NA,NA,CASSLDGRDQETQYF,TGCGCCAGCAGCTTGGACGGGAGAGACCAAGAGACCCAGTACTTC
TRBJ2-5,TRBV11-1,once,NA,CASSSRTAQETQYF,TGTGCCAGCAGCTCCAGGACAGCTCAAGAGACCCAGTACTTC
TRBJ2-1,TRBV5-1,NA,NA,CASSPPGSEQFF,TGCGCCAGCAGCCCCCCCGGATCGGAGCAGTTCTTC
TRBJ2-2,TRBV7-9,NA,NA,CASSLRGGRSGELFF,TGTGCCAGCAGCCTTAGAGGAGGGCGATCCGGGGAGCTGTTTTTT
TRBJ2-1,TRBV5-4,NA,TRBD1,CASSSSGTGYNEQFF,TGTGCCAGCAGCTCCTCCGGGACAGGGTACAATGAGCAGTTCTTC
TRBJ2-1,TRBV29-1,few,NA,CSVRETFSEQFF,TGCAGCGTTCGAGAAACCTTTAGCGAGCAGTTCTTC
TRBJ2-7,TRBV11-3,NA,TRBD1,CASSPKATGEQYF,TGTGCCAGCAGCCCGAAGGCGACAGGGGAACAGTACTTC
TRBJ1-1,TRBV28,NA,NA,CASSPIVTIVNTEAFF,TGTGCCAGCAGTCCCATCGTTACTATCGTGAACACTGAAGCTTTCTTT
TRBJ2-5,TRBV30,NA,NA,CAWSVGRQETQYF,TGTGCCTGGAGTGTAGGGAGACAAGAGACCCAGTACTTC
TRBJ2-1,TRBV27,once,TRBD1,CASSAPPGQGARNEQFF,TGTGCCAGCAGTGCACCGCCGGGACAGGGGGCGAGGAATGAGCAGTTCTTC
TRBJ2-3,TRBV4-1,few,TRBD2,CASTPGLAGSASTDTQYF,TGCGCCAGCACCCCGGGGCTAGCGGGAAGTGCTAGCACAGATACGCAGTATTTT
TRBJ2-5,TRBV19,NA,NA,CASRGGETQYF,TGTGCCAGTCGGGGCGGAGAGACCCAGTACTTC
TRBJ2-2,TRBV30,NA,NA,CAWGEGGELFF,TGTGCCTGGGGAGAGGGCGGGGAGCTGTTTTTT
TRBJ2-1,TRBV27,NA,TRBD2,CASSPRASGMRRSYNEQFF,TGTGCCAGCAGTCCCCGTGCTAGCGGGATGAGGCGGTCCTACAATGAGCAGTTCTTC
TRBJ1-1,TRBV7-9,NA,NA,CASSDQTAIRGAFF,TGTGCCAGCAGCGATCAAACAGCGATCCGAGGAGCTTTCTTT
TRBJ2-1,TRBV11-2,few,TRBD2,CASSLHLRTSGSNEQFF,TGTGCCAGCAGCCTCCACCTTAGGACTAGCGGGAGCAATGAGCAGTTCTTC
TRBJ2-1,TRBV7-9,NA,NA,CASSLTAYNEQFF,TGTGCCAGCAGCTTAACGGCCTACAATGAGCAGTTCTTC